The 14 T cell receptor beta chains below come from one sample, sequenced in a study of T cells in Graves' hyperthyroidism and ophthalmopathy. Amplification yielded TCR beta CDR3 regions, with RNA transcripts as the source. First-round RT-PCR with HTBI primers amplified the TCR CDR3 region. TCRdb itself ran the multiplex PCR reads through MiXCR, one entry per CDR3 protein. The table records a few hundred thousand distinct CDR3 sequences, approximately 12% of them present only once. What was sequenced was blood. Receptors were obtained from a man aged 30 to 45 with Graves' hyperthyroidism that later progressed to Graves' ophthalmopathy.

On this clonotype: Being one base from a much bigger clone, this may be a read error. The CDR3 DNA reads TGTGCCGGCAGGCAGGGCCCCCATATCAGCAATGAGCAGTTCTTC. It translates to CAGRQGPHISNEQFF. This sequence joins TRBV7-2 and TRBJ2-1, with D maybe TRBD1 (5 bases). Looked up from germline, CDR1 is SGHTA and CDR2 is FQGNSA. CDR3 length: 15 residues.

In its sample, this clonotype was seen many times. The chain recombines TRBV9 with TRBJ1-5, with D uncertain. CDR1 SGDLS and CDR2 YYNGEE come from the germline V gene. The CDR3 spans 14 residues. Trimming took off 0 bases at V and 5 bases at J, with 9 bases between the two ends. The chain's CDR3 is CASSVEAGDQPQHF. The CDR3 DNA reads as TGTGCCAGCAGCGTAGAAGCCGGTGATCAGCCCCAGCATTTT.

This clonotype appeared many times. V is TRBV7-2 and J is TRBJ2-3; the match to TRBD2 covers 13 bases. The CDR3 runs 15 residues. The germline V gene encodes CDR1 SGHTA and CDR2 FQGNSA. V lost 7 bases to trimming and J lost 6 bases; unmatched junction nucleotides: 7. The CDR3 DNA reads TGTGCCAGCACCGCCGGGACTAGCGGGGCTGATACGCAGTATTTT. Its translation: CASTAGTSGADTQYF.

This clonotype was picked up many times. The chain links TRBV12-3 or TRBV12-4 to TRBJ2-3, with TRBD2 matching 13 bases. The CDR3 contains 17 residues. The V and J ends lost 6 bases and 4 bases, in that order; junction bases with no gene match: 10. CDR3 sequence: CASRTSGGAFISDTQYF. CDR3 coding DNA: TGTGCCAGCAGAACTAGCGGGGGGGCCTTTATCTCAGATACGCAGTATTTT.

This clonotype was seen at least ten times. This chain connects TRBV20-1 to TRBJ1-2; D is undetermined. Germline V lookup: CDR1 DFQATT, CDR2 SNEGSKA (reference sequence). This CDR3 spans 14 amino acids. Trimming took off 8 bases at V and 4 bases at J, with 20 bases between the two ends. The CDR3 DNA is TGCAGTACGCTAGACAACAGTGGTGGCTATGGCTACACCTTC. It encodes CSTLDNSGGYGYTF.

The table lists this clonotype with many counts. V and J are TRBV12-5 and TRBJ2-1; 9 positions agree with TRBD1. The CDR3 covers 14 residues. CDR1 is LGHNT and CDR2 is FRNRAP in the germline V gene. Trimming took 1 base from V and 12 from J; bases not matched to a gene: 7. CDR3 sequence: CASGLGPGQGLQFF. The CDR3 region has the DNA TGTGCTAGTGGTTTGGGCCCGGGACAGGGATTGCAGTTCTTC. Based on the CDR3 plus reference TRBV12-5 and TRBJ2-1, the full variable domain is DARVTQTPRHKVTEMGQEVTMRCQPILGHNTVFWYRQTMMQGLELLAYFRNRAPLDDSGMPKDRFSAEMPDATLATLKIQPSEPRDSAVYFCASGLGPGQGLQFFGPGTRLTVL.

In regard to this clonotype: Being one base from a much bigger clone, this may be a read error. The CDR3 protein is CASKTGTGFYEQHF. CDR3 DNA sequence: TGTGCCAGCAAAACCGGGACAGGCTTCTACGAGCAGCACTTC. The chain has TRBV28 and TRBJ2-7, with 8 positions matching TRBD1. This CDR3 has 14 residues. From germline, CDR1 is MDHEN and CDR2 SYDVKM.

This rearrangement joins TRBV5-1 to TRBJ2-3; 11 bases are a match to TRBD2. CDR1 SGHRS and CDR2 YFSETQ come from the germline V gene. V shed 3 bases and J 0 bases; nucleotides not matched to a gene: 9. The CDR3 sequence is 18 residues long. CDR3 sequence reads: CASSSRLAGSASTDTQYF. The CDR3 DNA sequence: TGCGCCAGCAGCTCCCGACTAGCGGGGAGTGCTAGCACAGATACGCAGTATTTT. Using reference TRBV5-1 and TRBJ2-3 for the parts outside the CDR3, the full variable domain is KAGVTQTPRYLIKTRGQQVTLSCSPISGHRSVSWYQQTPGQGLQFLFEYFSETQRNKGNFPGRFSGRQFSNSRSEMNVSTLELGDSALYLCASSSRLAGSASTDTQYFGPGTRLTVL.

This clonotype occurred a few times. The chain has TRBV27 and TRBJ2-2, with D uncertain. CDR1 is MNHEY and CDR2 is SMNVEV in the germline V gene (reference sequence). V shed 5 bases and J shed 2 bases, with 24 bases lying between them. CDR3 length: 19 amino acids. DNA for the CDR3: TGTGCCAGCAGTCCCATACGAAGGGTTAGAGATATAAACACCGGGGAGCTGTTTTTT. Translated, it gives CASSPIRRVRDINTGELFF.

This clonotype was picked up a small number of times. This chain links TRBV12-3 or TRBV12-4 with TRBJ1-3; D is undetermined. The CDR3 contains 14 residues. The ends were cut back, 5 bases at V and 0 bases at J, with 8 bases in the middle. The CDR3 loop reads CASSPESSGNTIYF. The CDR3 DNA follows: TGTGCCAGCAGTCCCGAGAGCTCTGGAAACACCATATATTTT.

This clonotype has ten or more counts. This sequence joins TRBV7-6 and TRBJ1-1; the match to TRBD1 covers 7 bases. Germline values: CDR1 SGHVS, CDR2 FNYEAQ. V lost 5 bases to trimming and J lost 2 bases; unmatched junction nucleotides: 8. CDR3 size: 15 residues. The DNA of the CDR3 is TGTGCCAGCAGCCCAAAACAGGGGATAAACACTGAAGCTTTCTTT. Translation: CASSPKQGINTEAFF.

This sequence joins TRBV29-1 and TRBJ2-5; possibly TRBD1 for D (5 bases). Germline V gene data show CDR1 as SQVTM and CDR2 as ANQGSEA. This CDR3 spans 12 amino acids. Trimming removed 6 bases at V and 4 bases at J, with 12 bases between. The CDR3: CSVRVTLETQYF. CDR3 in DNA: TGCAGCGTCAGGGTAACATTAGAGACCCAGTACTTC.

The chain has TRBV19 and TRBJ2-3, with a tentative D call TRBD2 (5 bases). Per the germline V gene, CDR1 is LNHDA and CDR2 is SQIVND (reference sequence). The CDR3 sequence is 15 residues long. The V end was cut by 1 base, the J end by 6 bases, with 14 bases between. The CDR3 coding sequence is TGTGCCAGTAGTATAGGGTCTCTAGCAATGGATACGCAGTATTTT. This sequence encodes CASSIGSLAMDTQYF.

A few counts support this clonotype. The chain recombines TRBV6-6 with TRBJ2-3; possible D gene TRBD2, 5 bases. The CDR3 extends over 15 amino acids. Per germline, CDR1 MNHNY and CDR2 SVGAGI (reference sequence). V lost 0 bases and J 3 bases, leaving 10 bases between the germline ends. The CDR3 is CASSYSGVATDTQYF. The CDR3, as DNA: TGTGCCAGCAGTTACTCCGGGGTAGCTACAGATACGCAGTATTTT.